These 14 T cell receptor beta chains were all obtained from the same sample, sequenced in a study of T cell responses to AZD1222 COVID-19 vaccine. Assay used: immunoSEQ multiplex PCR; TCRdb lists only in-frame clones, some missing. Of 95,000 to 150,000 clones listed, around 90% were seen once; the top ten hold 4.2%. The material was peripheral blood, obtained on day 0 of AZD1222 vaccination. The receptors originated from an adult in good health.

This chain joins TRBV28 and TRBJ1-3; a weak D match, TRBD1 (5 bases). The CDR3 loop spans 15 amino acids. V lost 5 bases, J lost 4 bases, and 15 bases lay in between. The germline V gene encodes CDR1 MDHEN and CDR2 SYDVKM. The CDR3 coding sequence is TGTGCCAGCAGTCATCAGGGAGAGGTCGGAAACACCATATATTTT. This sequence encodes CASSHQGEVGNTIYF. Drawing the rest from reference TRBV28 and TRBJ1-3, the complete variable domain is DVKVTQSSRYLVKRTGEKVFLECVQDMDHENMFWYRQDPGLGLRLIYFSYDVKMKEKGDIPEGYSVSREKKERFSLILESASTNQTSMYLCASSHQGEVGNTIYFGEGSWLTVV.

The rearrangement links TRBV7-9 to TRBJ1-4, with D maybe TRBD1 (6 bases). The CDR3 spans 16 residues. V lost 4 bases to trimming and J lost 5 bases, with 17 bases between them. Germline assignment: CDR1 SEHNR and CDR2 FQNEAQ (reference sequence). The CDR3 loop reads CASSYQGGRVNEKLFF. In nucleotides, the CDR3 is TGTGCCAGCAGCTACCAAGGGGGGAGGGTCAATGAAAAACTGTTTTTT.

V usage is TRBV27 and J usage is TRBJ1-3; the D gene is possibly TRBD1 (6 bases). With 6 bases removed from V and 1 base from J, the gap between germline ends came to 13 bases. The germline gives CDR1 MNHEY, CDR2 SMNVEV (reference sequence). The CDR3 contains 15 residues. This CDR3 is CASRSGGGSGNTIYF. The CDR3 DNA reads as TGTGCCAGCAGATCGGGAGGGGGTTCTGGAAACACCATATATTTT.

The genes are TRBV5-1 and TRBJ2-7; D may be TRBD1 (5 bases). V lost 0 bases, J lost 0 bases, and 10 bases lay in between. Germline V lookup: CDR1 SGHRS, CDR2 YFSETQ. CDR3 length equals 15 residues. CDR3 amino acids: CASSLVSGNSYEQYF. CDR3 sequence (DNA): TGCGCCAGCAGCTTGGTTTCAGGGAACTCCTACGAGCAGTACTTC. The full variable domain, its missing parts supplied by reference TRBV5-1 and TRBJ2-7, is KAGVTQTPRYLIKTRGQQVTLSCSPISGHRSVSWYQQTPGQGLQFLFEYFSETQRNKGNFPGRFSGRQFSNSRSEMNVSTLELGDSALYLCASSLVSGNSYEQYFGPGTRLTVT.

CDR3 sequence (DNA): TGTGCCACCCACAGGGGGCTGGATCAGCCCCAGCATTTT. As protein: CATHRGLDQPQHF. V usage is TRBV10-3 and J usage is TRBJ1-5, with TRBD1 matching over 9 bases. The ends lost 10 bases at V and 5 bases at J; junction bases unmatched: 6. The CDR3 is made up of 13 amino acids. Germline CDR1 and CDR2: ENHRY and SYGVKD.

In DNA form, the CDR3 reads TGTGCCAGCAGCTTAGCCGGGGCTCGCTATAATTCACCCCTCCACTTT. Translated, it gives CASSLAGARYNSPLHF. The V and J genes are TRBV13 and TRBJ1-6; the D gene is possibly TRBD1 (5 bases). CDR1 PRHDT and CDR2 FYEKMQ come from the germline V gene (reference sequence). CDR3 size: 16 residues. The V end was cut by 1 base, the J end by 3 bases, with 10 bases between.

The J gene is TRBJ1-2, the V gene TRBV5-1; 7 bases are a match to TRBD1. The ends lost 5 bases at V and 2 bases at J; junction bases unmatched: 12. The germline CDR1 and CDR2 sequences are SGHRS and YFSETQ. This CDR3 comprises 16 residues. The CDR3 region is CASRRAPGTDNYGYTF. The CDR3 DNA is TGCGCCAGCAGACGGGCCCCGGGGACAGACAACTATGGCTACACCTTC.

The V call is TRBV27, the J call TRBJ1-2; D is unresolved. Germline-derived CDR1 and CDR2 are MNHEY and SMNVEV (reference sequence). V shed 4 bases and J shed 4 bases, with 19 bases lying between them. The CDR3 has 16 residues. Written as DNA, the CDR3 is TGTGCCAGCAGTTCGGCAGCCTCGCGTGGCGGCTATGGCTACACCTTC. This encodes CASSSAASRGGYGYTF.

This clone was picked up a small number of times. V gene TRBV2 combines with J gene TRBJ2-3, with D possibly TRBD2 on 5 matching bases. The germline V gene encodes CDR1 SNHLY and CDR2 FYNNEI. There are 17 residues in the CDR3. Trimming removed 0 bases at V and 6 bases at J, with 19 bases between. The CDR3 nucleotides read TGTGCCAGCAGTGAAGCTTGGCTAGCCCAAGGTGGGGATACGCAGTATTTT. It translates to CASSEAWLAQGGDTQYF.

The chain links TRBV18 to TRBJ2-7, with D hard to call. Germline V gene sequence: CDR1 KGHSH, CDR2 LQKENI. The CDR3 runs to 21 residues. The V end was cut by 3 bases, the J end by 3 bases, with 33 bases between. The CDR3 protein is CASSPWAGWGQQSELNYEQYF. For the CDR3, the DNA is TGTGCCAGCTCACCTTGGGCAGGTTGGGGTCAACAGTCTGAACTAAACTACGAGCAGTACTTC. Using reference TRBV18 and TRBJ2-7 for the parts outside the CDR3, the full variable domain is NAGVMQNPRHLVRRRGQEARLRCSPMKGHSHVYWYRQLPEEGLKFMVYLQKENIIDESGMPKERFSAEFPKEGPSILRIQQVVRGDSAAYFCASSPWAGWGQQSELNYEQYFGPGTRLTVT.

The chain joins TRBV2 to TRBJ1-2; D call uncertain. This CDR3 is built from 12 residues. The germline V gene has CDR1 SNHLY and CDR2 FYNNEI. Trimming removed 5 bases at V and 6 bases at J, with 10 bases between. This CDR3 reads CASSLGSDGYTF. The CDR3 DNA follows: TGTGCCAGCAGTTTGGGCAGCGATGGCTACACCTTC.

The chain joins TRBV24-1 to TRBJ2-7; D remains unclear. The CDR3 is 11 residues long. Germline values: CDR1 KGHDR, CDR2 SFDVKD. The V end was cut by 0 bases, the J end by 6 bases, with 2 bases between. The CDR3 protein is CATSDLVEQYF. In nucleotides, the CDR3 is TGTGCCACCAGTGATTTGGTCGAGCAGTACTTC.

The chain links TRBV28 to TRBJ1-5; TRBD1 might be the D (5 bases). V gave up 7 bases and J gave up 2 bases, with 15 bases separating them. Germline CDR1 MDHEN, CDR2 SYDVKM. The CDR3 loop spans 15 amino acids. DNA for the CDR3: TGTGCCAGCAACCTAGGGACCCTGGGCAATCAGCCCCAGCATTTT. Translating gives CASNLGTLGNQPQHF.

V usage is TRBV2 and J usage is TRBJ1-1; D is uncertain. V was cut by 11 bases and J by 0 bases, with 13 bases left in between. CDR1 is SNHLY and CDR2 is FYNNEI in the germline V gene. This CDR3 comprises 13 residues. Here the CDR3 reads CAGSKWVNTEAFF. CDR3 nucleotides: TGTGCCGGAAGTAAATGGGTGAACACTGAAGCTTTCTTT.